The 7 T cell receptor beta chains below were found in one sample sequenced in a study of human T cells and chemical hapten exposure. Noted time point: pre-sensitization, week 0. Treatment described: therapeutic diphenylcyclopropenone sensitization with weekly scalp DPC. In TCRdb, the RACE reads were re-called with MiXCR into one record per CDR3 protein. The profile shows 300,000 to 450,000 distinct CDR3 sequences, about 5.4% of them singletons. The material was whole blood, obtained in connection with sensitization to the hapten diphenylcyclopropenone (DPC). These receptors were collected from a woman in her late teens or twenties with alopecia areata. Some clones in this sample may be carry-over from other donors' samples.

This clonotype was counted many times. The gene calls are TRBV29-1 and TRBJ2-3; no clear D gene. Trimming shortened V by 0 bases and J by 3 bases, and 7 bases separated the two germline ends. CDR1 is SQVTM and CDR2 is ANQGSEA in the germline V gene. The CDR3 loop spans 13 amino acids. Here the CDR3 DNA reads TGCAGCGTTGAAGATCGGCTTACAGATACGCAGTATTTT. Amino acid sequence: CSVEDRLTDTQYF.

This clonotype was detected only a few times. V gene TRBV4-3 combines with J gene TRBJ2-7; TRBD1 might be the D (5 bases). Deletions cut 0 bases from V and 0 bases from J, with 12 bases between. Looked up from germline, CDR1 is LGHNA and CDR2 is YSLEER. The CDR3 contains 16 residues. The CDR3 spells CASSQDRQGSSYEQYF. CDR3 sequence (DNA): TGCGCCAGCAGCCAAGATCGGCAGGGCAGCTCCTACGAGCAGTACTTC.

This clonotype appeared many times. The chain uses TRBV25-1 and TRBJ1-2; maybe TRBD1 (6 bases). Trimming removed 7 bases at V and 1 base at J, with 16 bases between. Germline V gives CDR1 MGHDK, CDR2 SYGVNS. The CDR3 covers 15 residues. CDR3 bases: TGTGCCAGCAAGGGGGTAGGCGACGGTAACTATGGCTACACCTTC. This codes for CASKGVGDGNYGYTF.

This clonotype turned up a few times. The rearrangement joins TRBV9 to TRBJ2-3; weak D call: TRBD2 (6 bases). Looked up from germline, CDR1 is SGDLS and CDR2 is YYNGEE. The CDR3 has 15 residues. Deletions cut 0 bases from V and 5 bases from J, with 13 bases between. This chain's CDR3 is CASSVGGPGGDTQYF. The CDR3 DNA sequence: TGTGCCAGCAGCGTAGGGGGACCCGGGGGAGATACGCAGTATTTT.

Only a few counts were recorded for this clonotype. This sequence joins TRBV12-3 or TRBV12-4 and TRBJ2-2, with TRBD1 matching over 7 bases. The V and J ends lost 4 bases and 6 bases, in that order; junction bases with no gene match: 11. The CDR3 spans 16 residues. DNA for the CDR3: TGTGCCAGCAGTTACCGAGGGGGCGCGTGGTCCGGGGAGCTGTTTTTT. Residues: CASSYRGGAWSGELFF.

The V gene is TRBV5-6, the J gene TRBJ1-5; weak D call: TRBD1 (5 bases). Trimming took 2 bases from V and 1 from J, leaving 13 bases between them. The CDR3 is 16 amino acids. Germline V lookup: CDR1 SGHDT, CDR2 YYEEEE. The CDR3 reads CASSLRGDGSNQPQHF. CDR3 DNA sequence: TGTGCCAGCAGCTTAAGAGGGGATGGGAGCAATCAGCCCCAGCATTTT.

This chain connects TRBV5-1 to TRBJ2-1, with a weak D call TRBD2 (5 bases). Germline CDR1 and CDR2: SGHRS and YFSETQ. The CDR3 sequence is 15 residues long. The V end lost 0 bases, the J end lost 7 bases, and 14 bases lay between the germline ends. CDR3 residues: CASSLAGNVVNEQFF. CDR3 nucleotides: TGCGCCAGCAGCTTGGCGGGGAATGTGGTGAATGAGCAGTTCTTC.